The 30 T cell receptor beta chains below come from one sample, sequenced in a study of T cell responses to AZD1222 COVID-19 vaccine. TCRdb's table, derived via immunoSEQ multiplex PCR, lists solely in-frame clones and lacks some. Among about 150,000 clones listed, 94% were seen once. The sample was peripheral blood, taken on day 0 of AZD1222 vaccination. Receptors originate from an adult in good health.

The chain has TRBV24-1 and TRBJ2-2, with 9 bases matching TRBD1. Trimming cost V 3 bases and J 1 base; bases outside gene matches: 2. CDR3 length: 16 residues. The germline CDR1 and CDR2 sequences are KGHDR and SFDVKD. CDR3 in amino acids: CATSDMTGGNTGELFF. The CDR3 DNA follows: TGTGCCACCAGTGATATGACAGGGGGGAACACCGGGGAGCTGTTTTTT.

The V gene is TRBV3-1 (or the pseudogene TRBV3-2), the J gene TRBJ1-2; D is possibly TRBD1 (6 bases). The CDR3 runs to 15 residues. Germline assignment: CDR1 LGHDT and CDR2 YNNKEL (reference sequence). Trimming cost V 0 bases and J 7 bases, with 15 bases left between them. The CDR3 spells CASSQDTRGAGGYTF. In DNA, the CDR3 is TGTGCCAGCAGCCAAGATACGCGGGGGGCTGGTGGCTACACCTTC.

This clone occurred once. As DNA, the CDR3 is TGTGCCAGCAGCTCCGGGACAGGGGACTACGAGCAGTACGTC. Protein product: CASSSGTGDYEQYV. This chain uses TRBV5-4 with TRBJ2-7; 10 bases are shared with TRBD1. There are 14 residues in the CDR3. Germline values: CDR1 SGHNT, CDR2 YYREEE (reference sequence). The junction had 3 bases not matched to a gene; V was cut back by 3 bases and J by 3 bases.

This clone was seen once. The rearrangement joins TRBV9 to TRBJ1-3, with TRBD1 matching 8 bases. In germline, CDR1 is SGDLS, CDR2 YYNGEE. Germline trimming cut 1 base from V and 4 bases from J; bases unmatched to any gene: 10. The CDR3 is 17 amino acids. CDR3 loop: CASSVRATGEAGNTIYF. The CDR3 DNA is TGTGCCAGCAGCGTAAGGGCGACAGGGGAAGCCGGAAACACCATATATTTT.

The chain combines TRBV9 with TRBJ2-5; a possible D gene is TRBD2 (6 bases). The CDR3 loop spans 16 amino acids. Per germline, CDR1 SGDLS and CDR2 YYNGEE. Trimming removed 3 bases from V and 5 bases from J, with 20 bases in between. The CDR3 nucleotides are TGTGCCAGCAGCGCGCTGGGGGGTTCTACTGTGGAGACCCAGTACTTC. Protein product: CASSALGGSTVETQYF.

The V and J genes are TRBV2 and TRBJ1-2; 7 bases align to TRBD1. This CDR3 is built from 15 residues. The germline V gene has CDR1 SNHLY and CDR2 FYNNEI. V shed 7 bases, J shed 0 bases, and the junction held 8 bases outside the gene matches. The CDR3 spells CASTAEQGANYGYTF. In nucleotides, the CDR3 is TGTGCCAGCACGGCAGAGCAGGGGGCTAACTATGGCTACACCTTC.

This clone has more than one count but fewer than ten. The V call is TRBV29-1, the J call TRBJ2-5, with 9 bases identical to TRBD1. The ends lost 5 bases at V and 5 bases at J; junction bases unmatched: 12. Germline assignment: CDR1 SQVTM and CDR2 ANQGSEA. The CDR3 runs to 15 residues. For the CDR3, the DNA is TGCAGCGTTCTGTTATCCGGGACAGGGTTTGAGACCCAGTACTTC. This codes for CSVLLSGTGFETQYF.

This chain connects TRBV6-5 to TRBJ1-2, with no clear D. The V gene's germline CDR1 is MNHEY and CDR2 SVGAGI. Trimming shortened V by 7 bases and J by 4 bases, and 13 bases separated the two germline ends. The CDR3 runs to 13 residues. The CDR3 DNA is TGTGCCAGCAATGCAGGAGCCCTCTATGGCTACACCTTC. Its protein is CASNAGALYGYTF.

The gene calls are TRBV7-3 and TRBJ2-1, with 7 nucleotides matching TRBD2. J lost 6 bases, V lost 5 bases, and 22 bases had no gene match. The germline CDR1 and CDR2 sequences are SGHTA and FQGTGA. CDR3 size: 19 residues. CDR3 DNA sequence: TGTGCCAGCAGCCTCCGGGTTGGGGGGAGGGCCACCGGAACCAATGAGCAGTTCTTC. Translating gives CASSLRVGGRATGTNEQFF.

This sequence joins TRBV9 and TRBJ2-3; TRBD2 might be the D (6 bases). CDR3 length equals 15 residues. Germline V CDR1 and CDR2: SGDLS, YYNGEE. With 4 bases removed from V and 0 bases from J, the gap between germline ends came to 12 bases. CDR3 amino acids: CASSSVRGSTDTQYF. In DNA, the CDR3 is TGTGCCAGCAGCTCCGTGCGGGGAAGCACAGATACGCAGTATTTT.

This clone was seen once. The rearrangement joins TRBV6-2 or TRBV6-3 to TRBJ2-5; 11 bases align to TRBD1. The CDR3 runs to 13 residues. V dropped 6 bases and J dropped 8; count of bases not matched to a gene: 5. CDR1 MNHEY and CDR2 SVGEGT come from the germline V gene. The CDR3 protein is CASSPGQGGTQYF. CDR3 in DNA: TGTGCCAGCAGCCCGGGACAGGGGGGAACCCAGTACTTC.

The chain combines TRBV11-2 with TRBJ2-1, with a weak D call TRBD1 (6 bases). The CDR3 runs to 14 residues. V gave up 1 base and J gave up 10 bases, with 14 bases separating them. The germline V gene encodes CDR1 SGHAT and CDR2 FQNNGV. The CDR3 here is CASSLVASQGEQFF. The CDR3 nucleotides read TGTGCCAGCAGCTTAGTGGCTAGCCAGGGGGAGCAGTTCTTC.

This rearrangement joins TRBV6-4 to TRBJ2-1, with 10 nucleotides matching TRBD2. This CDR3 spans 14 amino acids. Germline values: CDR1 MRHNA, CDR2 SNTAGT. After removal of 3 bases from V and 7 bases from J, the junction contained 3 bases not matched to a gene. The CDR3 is CASSEGLASNEQFF. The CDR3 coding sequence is TGTGCCAGCAGTGAGGGACTAGCGTCGAATGAGCAGTTCTTC.

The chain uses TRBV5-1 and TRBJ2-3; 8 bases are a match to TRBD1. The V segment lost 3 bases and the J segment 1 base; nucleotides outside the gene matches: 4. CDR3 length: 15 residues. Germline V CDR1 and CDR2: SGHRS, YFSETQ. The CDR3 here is CASSSMTGGTDTQYF. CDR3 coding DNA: TGCGCCAGCAGCTCGATGACAGGGGGCACAGATACGCAGTATTTT.

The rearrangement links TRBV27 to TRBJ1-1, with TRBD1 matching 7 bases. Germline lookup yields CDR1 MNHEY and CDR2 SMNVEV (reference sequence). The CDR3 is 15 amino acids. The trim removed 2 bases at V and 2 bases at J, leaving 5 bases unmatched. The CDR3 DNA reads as TGTGCCAGCAGTTTAATAGGGGGCTTAAACACTGAAGCTTTCTTT. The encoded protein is CASSLIGGLNTEAFF.

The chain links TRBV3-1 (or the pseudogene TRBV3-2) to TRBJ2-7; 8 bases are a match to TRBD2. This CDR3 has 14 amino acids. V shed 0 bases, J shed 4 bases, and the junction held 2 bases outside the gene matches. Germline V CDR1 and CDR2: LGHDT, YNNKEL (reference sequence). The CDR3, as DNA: TGTGCCAGCAGCCAAGATCGGGAGGGGTACGAGCAGTACGTC. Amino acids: CASSQDREGYEQYV.

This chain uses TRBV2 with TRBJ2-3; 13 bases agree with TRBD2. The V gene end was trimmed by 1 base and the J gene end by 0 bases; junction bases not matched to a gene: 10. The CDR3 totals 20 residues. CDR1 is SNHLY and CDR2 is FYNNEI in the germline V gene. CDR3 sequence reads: CASSEELAGGPILSTDTQYF. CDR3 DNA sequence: TGTGCCAGCAGTGAAGAACTAGCGGGGGGGCCAATTTTGAGCACAGATACGCAGTATTTT.

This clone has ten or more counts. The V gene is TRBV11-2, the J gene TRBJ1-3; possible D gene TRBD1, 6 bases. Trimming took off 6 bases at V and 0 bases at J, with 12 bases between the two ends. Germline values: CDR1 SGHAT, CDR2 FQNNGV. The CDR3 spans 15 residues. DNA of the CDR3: TGTGCCAGCAGACCCAGACAGGTCTCTGGAAACACCATATATTTT. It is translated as CASRPRQVSGNTIYF.

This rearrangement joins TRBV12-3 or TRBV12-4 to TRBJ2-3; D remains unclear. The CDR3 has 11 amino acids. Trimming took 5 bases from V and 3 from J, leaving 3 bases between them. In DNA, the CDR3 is TGTGCCAGCAGTATAACAGATACGCAGTATTTT. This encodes CASSITDTQYF.

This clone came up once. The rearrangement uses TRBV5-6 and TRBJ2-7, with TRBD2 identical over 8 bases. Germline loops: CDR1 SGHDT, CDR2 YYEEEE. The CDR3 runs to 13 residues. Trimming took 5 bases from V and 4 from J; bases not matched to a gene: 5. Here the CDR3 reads CASRLADNYEQYV. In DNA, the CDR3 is TGTGCCAGCAGACTAGCGGACAATTACGAGCAGTACGTC.

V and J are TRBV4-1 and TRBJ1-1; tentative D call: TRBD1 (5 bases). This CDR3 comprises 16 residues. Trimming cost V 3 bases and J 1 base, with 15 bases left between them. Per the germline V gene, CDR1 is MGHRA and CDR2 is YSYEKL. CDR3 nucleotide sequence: TGCGCCAGCAGCCATCCCCTCCGGGGCCGGAACACTGAAGCTTTCTTT. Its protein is CASSHPLRGRNTEAFF.

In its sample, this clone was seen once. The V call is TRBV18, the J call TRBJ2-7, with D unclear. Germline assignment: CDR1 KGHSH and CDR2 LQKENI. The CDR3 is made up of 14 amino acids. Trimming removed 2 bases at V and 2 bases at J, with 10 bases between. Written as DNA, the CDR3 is TGTGCCAGCTCACCATTACCCTCCACCTACGAGCAGTACGTC. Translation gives CASSPLPSTYEQYV.

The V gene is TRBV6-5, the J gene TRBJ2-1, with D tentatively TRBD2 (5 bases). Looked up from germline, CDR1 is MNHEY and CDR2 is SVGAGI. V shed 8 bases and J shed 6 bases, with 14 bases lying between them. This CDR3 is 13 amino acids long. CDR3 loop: CASFPLRGNEQFF. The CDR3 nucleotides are TGTGCCAGCTTCCCCCTCCGGGGCAATGAGCAGTTCTTC.

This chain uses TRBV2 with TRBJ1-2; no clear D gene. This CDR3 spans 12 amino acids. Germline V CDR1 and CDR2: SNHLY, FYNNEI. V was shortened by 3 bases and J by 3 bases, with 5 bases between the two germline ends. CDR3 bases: TGTGCCAGCAGTGACAGCGACTATGGCTACACCTTC. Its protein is CASSDSDYGYTF.

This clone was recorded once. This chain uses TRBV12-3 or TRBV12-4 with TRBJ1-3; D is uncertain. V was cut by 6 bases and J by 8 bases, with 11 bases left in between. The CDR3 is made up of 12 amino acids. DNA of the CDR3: TGTGCCAGCAGATTCATGCGAGACACCATATATTTT. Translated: CASRFMRDTIYF.

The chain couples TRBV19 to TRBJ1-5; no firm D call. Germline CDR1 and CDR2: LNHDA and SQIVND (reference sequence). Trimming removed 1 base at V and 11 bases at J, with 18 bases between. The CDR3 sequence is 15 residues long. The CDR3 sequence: CASSIGSSGSRTQHF. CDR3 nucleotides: TGTGCCAGTAGTATAGGTTCCTCGGGGTCTAGGACCCAGCATTTT.

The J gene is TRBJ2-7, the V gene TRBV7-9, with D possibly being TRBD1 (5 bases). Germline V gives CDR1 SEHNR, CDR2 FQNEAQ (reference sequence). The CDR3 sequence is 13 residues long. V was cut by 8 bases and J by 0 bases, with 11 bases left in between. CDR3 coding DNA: TGTGCCAGCTCAGACAGCCTCTCCTACGAGCAGTACGTC. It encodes CASSDSLSYEQYV.

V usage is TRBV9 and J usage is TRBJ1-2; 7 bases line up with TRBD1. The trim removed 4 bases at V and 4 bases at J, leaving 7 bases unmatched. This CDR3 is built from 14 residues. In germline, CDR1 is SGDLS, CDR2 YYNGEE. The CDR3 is CASSLGTAVYGYTF. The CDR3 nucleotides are TGTGCCAGCAGCCTCGGGACAGCCGTCTATGGCTACACCTTC.

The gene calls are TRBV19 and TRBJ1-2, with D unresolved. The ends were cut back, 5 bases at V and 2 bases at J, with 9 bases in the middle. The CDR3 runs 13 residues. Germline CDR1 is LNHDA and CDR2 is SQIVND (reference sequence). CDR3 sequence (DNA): TGTGCCAGTAGTCTACAGCAAAACTATGGCTACACCTTC. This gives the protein CASSLQQNYGYTF.

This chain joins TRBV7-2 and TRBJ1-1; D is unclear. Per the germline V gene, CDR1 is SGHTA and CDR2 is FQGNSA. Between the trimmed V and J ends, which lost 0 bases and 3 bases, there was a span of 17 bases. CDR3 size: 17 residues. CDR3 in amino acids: CASSLARSIPVYTEAFF. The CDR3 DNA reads TGTGCCAGCAGCTTAGCCCGATCAATCCCGGTCTACACTGAAGCTTTCTTT.